A single sample is the source of the 10 T cell receptor beta chains below, sequenced in a study of Graves' ophthalmopathy and Graves' hyperthyroidism. Transcripts of RNA were the source for amplifying TCR beta CDR3 regions. HTBI primers were used in a first-round RT-PCR, which preceded a second-round multiplex PCR. TCRdb ran MiXCR on the multiplex PCR reads and lists one entry per CDR3 protein. The sample holds roughly 400,000 distinct CDR3 sequences; approximately 15% are singletons and the top ten take roughly 7%. Sequenced material: peripheral blood. The receptors come from a woman aged 18-30 years with stable Graves' hyperthyroidism.

This clonotype was recorded many times. The rearrangement links TRBV9 to TRBJ2-7, with D possibly matching TRBD2 (6 bases). Germline CDR1 reads SGDLS; CDR2 reads YYNGEE. CDR3 length equals 14 residues. V lost 4 bases, J lost 3 bases, and 14 bases lay in between. This CDR3 reads CASSPERAGYEQYF. The CDR3 nucleotides are TGTGCCAGCAGCCCTGAGAGAGCGGGCTACGAGCAGTACTTC.

This clonotype occurred many times. The chain carries TRBV19 and TRBJ1-2, with D unclear. The V gene's germline CDR1 is LNHDA and CDR2 SQIVND (reference sequence). CDR3 length: 14 amino acids. V dropped 3 bases and J dropped 1 base, with 9 bases sitting between them. The CDR3 region is CASSMMESNYGYTF. CDR3 DNA sequence: TGTGCCAGTAGTATGATGGAGAGTAACTATGGCTACACCTTC.

As for this clonotype: It may be a read error: a sequence one base away is much more abundant. The J gene is TRBJ1-1, the V gene TRBV5-4; D remains ambiguous. The CDR3 is made up of 13 amino acids. Germline V gene lookup returns CDR1 SGHNT and CDR2 YYREEE (reference sequence). V lost 6 bases and J 6 bases, leaving 15 bases between the germline ends. Here the CDR3 DNA reads TGTGCCAGCATTCCTAAGGCCTCGCCTGAAGCTTTCTTT. Its translation: CASIPKASPEAFF.

This clonotype was counted only a few times. The V call is TRBV5-8, the J call TRBJ1-1, with D uncertain. The V gene lost 0 bases and the J gene lost 7 bases, with 7 bases spanning the gap. The germline V gene encodes CDR1 SGHTS and CDR2 YDEGEE. The CDR3 runs 12 residues. DNA for the CDR3: TGTGCCAGCAGCTTGGTGGCAATTGAAGCTTTCTTT. Translating it yields CASSLVAIEAFF.

This clonotype showed up many times. V gene TRBV7-8 combines with J gene TRBJ1-5; D is possibly TRBD1 (5 bases). The V end was cut by 1 base, the J end by 5 bases, with 12 bases between. Germline V gene sequence: CDR1 SGHVS, CDR2 FQNEAQ. The CDR3 totals 15 residues. CDR3 sequence: CASSLEGAEYQPQHF. The CDR3 DNA reads TGTGCCAGCAGCTTAGAAGGGGCAGAATATCAGCCCCAGCATTTT.

This clonotype came up a few times. The chain is built from TRBV18 and TRBJ1-1, with D maybe TRBD1 (5 bases). Germline CDR1 is KGHSH and CDR2 is LQKENI. The length of the CDR3 is 13 residues. V was pared by 2 bases and J by 2 bases, with 6 bases between. CDR3 sequence: CASSPGTNTEAFF. In nucleotides, the CDR3 is TGTGCCAGCTCACCAGGGACCAACACTGAAGCTTTCTTT.

Many counts were recorded for this clonotype. The chain joins TRBV24-1 to TRBJ1-1, with 8 nucleotides matching TRBD1. This CDR3 has 18 residues. Per germline, CDR1 KGHDR and CDR2 SFDVKD. Here the CDR3 reads CGKGREGQGFSLNTEAFF. CDR3 nucleotides: TGTGGCAAGGGGCGCGAAGGACAGGGCTTTTCGTTGAACACTGAAGCTTTCTTT.

This clonotype was recorded at least ten times. The J gene is TRBJ1-1, the V gene TRBV19; no reliable D call. The length of the CDR3 is 13 residues. The V and J ends lost 7 bases and 0 bases respectively, with 9 bases between them. Germline V lookup: CDR1 LNHDA, CDR2 SQIVND (reference sequence). As DNA, the CDR3 is TGTGCCAGTACCCGGAAACTGAACACTGAAGCTTTCTTT. Its translation: CASTRKLNTEAFF.

This clonotype was counted ten times or more. The rearrangement links TRBV6-4 to TRBJ1-1; no clear D. V dropped 6 bases and J dropped 4 bases, with 24 bases sitting between them. CDR3 length: 17 residues. Germline loops: CDR1 MRHNA, CDR2 SNTAGT. CDR3 protein: CASRLTLGKGMGTEAFF. For the CDR3, the DNA is TGTGCCAGCAGACTTACCCTTGGGAAGGGTATGGGCACTGAAGCTTTCTTT.

This clonotype was observed a few times. The V call is TRBV29-1, the J call TRBJ2-7, with unresolved D. The CDR3 has 11 amino acids. Germline-derived CDR1 and CDR2 are SQVTM and ANQGSEA. Trimming left V 4 bases short and J 0 bases short, with 4 bases between. CDR3 in DNA: TGCAGCGTTGCTCTCTCCTACGAGCAGTACTTC. It yields the protein CSVALSYEQYF.